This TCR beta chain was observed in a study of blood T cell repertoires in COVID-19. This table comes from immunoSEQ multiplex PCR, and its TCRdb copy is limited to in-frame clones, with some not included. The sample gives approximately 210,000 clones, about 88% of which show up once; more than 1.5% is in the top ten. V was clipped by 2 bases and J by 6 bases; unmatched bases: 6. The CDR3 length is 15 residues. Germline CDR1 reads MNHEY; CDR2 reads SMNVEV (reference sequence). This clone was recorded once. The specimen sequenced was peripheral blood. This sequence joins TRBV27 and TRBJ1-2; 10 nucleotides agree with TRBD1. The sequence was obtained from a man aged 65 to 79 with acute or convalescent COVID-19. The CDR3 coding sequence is TGTGCCAGCAGTTTAAGATCGACAGGGGGCGATGGCTACACCTTC. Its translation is CASSLRSTGGDGYTF.